This T cell receptor beta chain comes out of a study of blood T cell repertoires in COVID-19. TCRdb keeps only in-frame clones here, not all; method: immunoSEQ multiplex PCR. The sample includes some 13,000 clones, over 70% of them seen just once. Germline V gives CDR1 MNHEY, CDR2 SVGEGT. The CDR3 is made up of 16 amino acids. The ends lost 5 bases at V and 6 bases at J; junction bases unmatched: 13. The sample taken for sequencing was peripheral blood. The clonotype was recovered from a human donor in a cohort sampled during active COVID-19. The chain is built from TRBV6-2 or TRBV6-3 and TRBJ2-1, with TRBD2 identical over 7 bases. The CDR3 sequence: CASSTNGQWGGNEQFF. The CDR3 DNA sequence: TGTGCCAGCAGTACCAATGGCCAGTGGGGGGGCAATGAGCAGTTCTTC.